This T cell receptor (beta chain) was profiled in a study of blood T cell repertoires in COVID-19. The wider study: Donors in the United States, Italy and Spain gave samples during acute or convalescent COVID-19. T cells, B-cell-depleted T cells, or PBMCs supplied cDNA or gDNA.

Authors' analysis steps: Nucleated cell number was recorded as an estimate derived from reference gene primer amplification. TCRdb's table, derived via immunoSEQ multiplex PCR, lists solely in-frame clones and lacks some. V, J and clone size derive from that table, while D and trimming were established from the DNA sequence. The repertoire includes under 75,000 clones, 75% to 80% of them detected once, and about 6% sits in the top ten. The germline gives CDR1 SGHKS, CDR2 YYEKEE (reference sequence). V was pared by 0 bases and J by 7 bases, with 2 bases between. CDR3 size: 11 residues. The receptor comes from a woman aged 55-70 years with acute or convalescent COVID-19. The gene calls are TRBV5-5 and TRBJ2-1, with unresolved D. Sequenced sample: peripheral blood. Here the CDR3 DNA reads TGTGCCAGCAGCTTGGCAAATGAGCAGTTCTTC. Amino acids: CASSLANEQFF. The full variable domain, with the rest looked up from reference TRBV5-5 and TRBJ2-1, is DAGVTQSPTHLIKTRGQQVTLRCSPISGHKSVSWYQQVLGQGPQFIFQYYEKEERGRGNFPDRFSARQFPNYSSELNVNALLLGDSALYLCASSLANEQFFGPGTRLTVL.